These 24 T cell receptor beta chains originate from one sample sequenced in a study of Graves' ophthalmopathy and Graves' hyperthyroidism. Amplification of the TCR beta CDR3 regions used RNA transcripts (as template). A first-round RT-PCR used HTBI primers, followed by a second-round multiplex PCR. TCRdb fed the multiplex PCR reads into MiXCR, producing one record per CDR3 protein. The sample holds nearly 400,000 distinct CDR3 sequences, about 16% seen once. Sample: peripheral blood. The receptors here all came from a woman under 30 with Graves' ophthalmopathy.

This clonotype was observed many times. The genes are TRBV20-1 and TRBJ1-1; tentative D call: TRBD1 (6 bases). This CDR3 comprises 12 residues. V was clipped by 4 bases and J by 1 base, with 7 bases between them. Germline V gives CDR1 DFQATT, CDR2 SNEGSKA (reference sequence). CDR3 in amino acids: CSATQGNTEAFF. DNA for the CDR3: TGCAGTGCTACACAGGGGAACACTGAAGCTTTCTTT.

This clonotype was recorded many times. The rearrangement uses TRBV7-8 and TRBJ2-5; D is uncertain. CDR1 is SGHVS and CDR2 is FQNEAQ in the germline V gene. The CDR3 is 13 residues long. Trimming cost V 0 bases and J 5 bases, with 7 bases left between them. The CDR3 coding sequence is TGTGCCAGCAGCTTAGCCCGTAGTGAGACCCAGTACTTC. It yields the protein CASSLARSETQYF. Filled out from reference TRBV7-8 and TRBJ2-5, the complete variable domain reads GAGVSQSPRYKVAKRGQDVALRCDPISGHVSLFWYQQALGQGPEFLTYFQNEAQLDKSGLPSDRFFAERPEGSVSTLKIQRTQQEDSAVYLCASSLARSETQYFGPGTRLLVL.

Remarks on this clonotype: Given a much more abundant clone one base away, this may be a read error. The rearrangement links TRBV4-2 to TRBJ2-7; D not certain. Germline V gene lookup returns CDR1 LGHNA and CDR2 YNFKEQ. This CDR3 is built from 13 residues. The CDR3 reads CANSQETIGEQYF. Written as DNA, the CDR3 is TGTGCCAACAGCCAAGAAACGATCGGAGAGCAGTACTTC.

This clonotype was detected ten times or more. The chain employs TRBV6-1 and TRBJ1-3, with D perhaps TRBD1 (6 bases). The germline gives CDR1 MNHNS, CDR2 SASEGT. CDR3 size: 15 residues. The V end was cut by 7 bases, the J end by 0 bases, with 13 bases between. The CDR3 DNA follows: TGTGCCAGCAAAGTACAGGGATCCTCTGGAAACACCATATATTTT. It codes for CASKVQGSSGNTIYF.

This clonotype has a count of ten or more. The rearrangement uses TRBV24-1 and TRBJ1-3; D remains ambiguous. V shed 2 bases and J shed 2 bases, with 12 bases lying between them. Looked up from germline, CDR1 is KGHDR and CDR2 is SFDVKD. The CDR3 sequence is 16 residues long. The DNA for the CDR3 is TGTGCCACCAGTGATTGCCCCTCTGGAACTGGAAACACCATATATTTT. Protein product: CATSDCPSGTGNTIYF.

The chain joins TRBV27 to TRBJ1-2, with TRBD1 as a possible D gene (6 bases). CDR3 size: 17 residues. V shed 5 bases and J shed 4 bases, with 23 bases lying between them. CDR1 is MNHEY, CDR2 SMNVEV, per germline (reference sequence). The DNA for the CDR3 is TGTGCCAGCAGTCCGACCGGGGGCGGACGACCTGGCTATGGCTACACCTTC. This encodes CASSPTGGGRPGYGYTF.

This clonotype was found many times. The chain recombines TRBV28 with TRBJ1-2; 9 bases line up with TRBD1. CDR3 size: 17 residues. The junction had 8 bases not matched to a gene; V was cut back by 0 bases and J by 3 bases. Germline values: CDR1 MDHEN, CDR2 SYDVKM. The CDR3 DNA follows: TGTGCCAGCAGTTTATGGGACAGGGGAAGTCGGGACTATGGCTACACCTTC. Translated, it gives CASSLWDRGSRDYGYTF.

This clonotype was seen at least ten times. This chain joins TRBV19 and TRBJ1-5; TRBD1 is a possible D gene (6 bases). The ends were cut back, 4 bases at V and 6 bases at J, with 16 bases in the middle. Germline V lookup: CDR1 LNHDA, CDR2 SQIVND (reference sequence). There are 15 residues in the CDR3. Here the CDR3 DNA reads TGTGCCAGTAGTAGACCCGGGGGCGGGGGTCAGCCCCAGCATTTT. It yields the protein CASSRPGGGGQPQHF.

The table lists this clonotype with many counts. V and J are TRBV7-2 and TRBJ1-3, with a possible D match to TRBD1 (6 bases). Trimming left V 6 bases short and J 12 bases short, with 18 bases between. This CDR3 has 13 amino acids. CDR1 and CDR2 (germline): SGHTA, FQGNSA. DNA for the CDR3: TGTGCCAGCAGATCGCCCCCCAGGGGAAACATATATTTT. It translates to CASRSPPRGNIYF.

This clonotype was seen at least ten times. This chain joins TRBV2 and TRBJ2-5, with 8 bases aligning to TRBD2. Germline CDR1 SNHLY, CDR2 FYNNEI. J lost 5 bases, V lost 5 bases, and 1 base had no gene match. The CDR3 extends over 12 amino acids. In DNA, the CDR3 is TGTGCCAGCAGTCCTAGCGGGGAGACCCAGTACTTC. It yields the protein CASSPSGETQYF.

This clonotype came up many times. The chain uses TRBV12-3 or TRBV12-4 and TRBJ2-5; TRBD1 agrees at 10 bases. J was trimmed by 4 bases and V by 6 bases; bases with no gene match: 8. CDR3 size: 15 residues. The CDR3 DNA follows: TGTGCCAGCAGCATCGACGACAGGGGGCGAGAGACCCAGTACTTC. Translating gives CASSIDDRGRETQYF.

This chain uses TRBV6-2 or TRBV6-3 with TRBJ2-7; 8 bases line up with TRBD1. The CDR3 runs 15 residues. Germline V lookup: CDR1 MNHEY, CDR2 SVGEGT. V gave up 7 bases and J gave up 2 bases; unmatched junction bases: 10. The CDR3 loop is CASTLVQDRAYEQYF. The CDR3 nucleotides read TGTGCCAGCACCTTGGTCCAGGACAGGGCCTACGAGCAGTACTTC.

To note about this clonotype: At one of its ends the junction is not consistent with the germline gene, which may arise from a read error. The J gene is TRBJ2-5, the V gene TRBV7-2; TRBD1 might be the D (6 bases). CDR3 length: 12 amino acids. Germline V CDR1 and CDR2: SGHTA, FQGNSA. Here the CDR3 reads CASSLVQGGENF. In nucleotides, the CDR3 is TGTGCCAGCAGCTTAGTACAGGGCGGTGAAAACTTC.

This clonotype was seen at least ten times. The chain's CDR3 is CASSLGQGGEQYF. The DNA of the CDR3 is TGTGCCAGCAGCTTAGGACAAGGTGGCGAGCAGTACTTC. The chain combines TRBV11-1 with TRBJ2-7; D is undetermined. Germline values: CDR1 SGHAT, CDR2 FQDESV (reference sequence). The CDR3 has 13 residues. The V gene lost 1 base and the J gene lost 6 bases, with 10 bases spanning the gap.

This clonotype came up many times. The chain recombines TRBV6-5 with TRBJ2-4; possible D gene TRBD1, 5 bases. Germline V gene sequence: CDR1 MNHEY, CDR2 SVGAGI. Trimming left V 6 bases short and J 8 bases short, with 23 bases between. The CDR3 totals 16 residues. In DNA, the CDR3 is TGTGCCAGCAGATCCGAGAGACAGTTAGCTGGGGACATTCAGTACTTC. This gives the protein CASRSERQLAGDIQYF.

The sample holds many counts of this clonotype. The V call is TRBV12-3 or TRBV12-4, the J call TRBJ1-3, with 9 bases identical to TRBD1. There are 16 residues in the CDR3. Trimming took 8 bases from V and 6 from J; bases not matched to a gene: 14. The CDR3 spells CASDSLRDRDLNTIYF. DNA of the CDR3: TGTGCCAGCGATTCTCTCCGGGACAGGGATCTAAACACCATATATTTT.

The chain links TRBV12-3 or TRBV12-4 to TRBJ2-6; no reliable D call. With 1 base removed from V and 9 bases from J, the gap between germline ends came to 13 bases. This CDR3 is built from 15 residues. CDR3 sequence: CASSLGRRLGNVLTF. CDR3 DNA sequence: TGTGCCAGCAGTTTAGGGAGACGGTTAGGCAACGTCCTGACTTTC.

This clonotype was detected ten times or more. V and J are TRBV7-2 and TRBJ2-7, with D maybe TRBD2 (6 bases). Looked up from germline, CDR1 is SGHTA and CDR2 is FQGNSA. This CDR3 region has 14 residues. The V end lost 2 bases, the J end lost 2 bases, and 10 bases lay between the germline ends. The CDR3 spells CASSLRAGTYEQYF. In DNA, the CDR3 is TGTGCCAGCAGCTTACGGGCGGGAACCTACGAGCAGTACTTC.

This clonotype was found many times. The chain links TRBV12-3 or TRBV12-4 to TRBJ2-7; 13 bases are shared with TRBD2. With V trimmed by 4 bases and J by 3 bases, 3 bases remained unmatched. There are 15 residues in the CDR3. The DNA for the CDR3 is TGTGCCAGCAGTTCTCGACTAGCGGGGGGCTACGAGCAGTACTTC. Protein product: CASSSRLAGGYEQYF.

This clonotype was recorded many times. This chain uses TRBV7-9 with TRBJ1-2; D not resolved. Trimming pared 3 bases from V and 0 bases from J, leaving 11 bases between. The CDR3 loop spans 15 amino acids. In germline, CDR1 is SEHNR, CDR2 FQNEAQ (reference sequence). The CDR3 loop reads CASSFTAAANYGYTF. The CDR3 DNA follows: TGTGCCAGCAGCTTTACGGCTGCAGCTAACTATGGCTACACCTTC.

This clonotype was detected many times. V is TRBV29-1 and J is TRBJ1-3, with 9 positions matching TRBD1. The CDR3 covers 16 residues. Unmatched junction bases numbered 9, after V lost 6 bases and J lost 0 bases. Germline lookup yields CDR1 SQVTM and CDR2 ANQGSEA. The DNA of the CDR3 is TGCAGCGTAGGAACGGGACAGGGACCCTCTGGAAACACCATATATTTT. Protein sequence: CSVGTGQGPSGNTIYF.

This clonotype has a count of ten or more. Being one base from a much bigger clone, this may be a read error. V gene TRBV15 combines with J gene TRBJ1-2; weak D call: TRBD1 (5 bases). Germline CDR1 is LNHNV and CDR2 is YYDKDF (reference sequence). CDR3 length: 14 residues. In nucleotides, the CDR3 is TGTGCCACCAGCAGAGGGTCCGGGACCTATGGCTACGCCTTC. This encodes CATSRGSGTYGYAF.

At least ten counts were recorded for this clonotype. V is TRBV28 and J is TRBJ1-5, with a tentative D call TRBD1 (6 bases). The V and J ends lost 7 bases and 1 base respectively, with 14 bases between them. Germline values: CDR1 MDHEN, CDR2 SYDVKM. The CDR3 has 15 amino acids. The CDR3 coding sequence is TGTGCCAGCACCTGGGGGGCTACAAGCAATCAGCCCCAGCATTTT. Its translation: CASTWGATSNQPQHF. The full variable domain, completed using reference TRBV28 and TRBJ1-5, is DVKVTQSSRYLVKRTGEKVFLECVQDMDHENMFWYRQDPGLGLRLIYFSYDVKMKEKGDIPEGYSVSREKKERFSLILESASTNQTSMYLCASTWGATSNQPQHFGDGTRLSIL.

This clonotype was recorded many times. The gene calls are TRBV14 and TRBJ2-7; 10 nucleotides agree with TRBD1. V lost 4 bases and J lost 7; bases outside the gene matches: 4. This CDR3 has 13 amino acids. Germline values: CDR1 SGHDN, CDR2 FVKESK. CDR3 nucleotides: TGTGCCAGCAGCCGGACAGGGGGGAATGAGCAGTACTTC. Residues: CASSRTGGNEQYF.